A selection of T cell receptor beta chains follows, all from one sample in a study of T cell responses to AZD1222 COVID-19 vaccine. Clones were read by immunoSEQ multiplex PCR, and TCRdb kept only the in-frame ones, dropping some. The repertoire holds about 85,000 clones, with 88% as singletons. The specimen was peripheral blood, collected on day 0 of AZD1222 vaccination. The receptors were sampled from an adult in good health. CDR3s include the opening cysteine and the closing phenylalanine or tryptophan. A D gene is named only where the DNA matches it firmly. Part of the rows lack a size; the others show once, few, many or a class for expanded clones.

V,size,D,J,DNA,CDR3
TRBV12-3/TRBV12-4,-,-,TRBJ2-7,TGTGCCAGCAGTAGTACTAACTCCTACGAGCAGTACTTC,CASSSTNSYEQYF
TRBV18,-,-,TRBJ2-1,TGTGCCAGCTCACCGCCCTCGGTCAATGAGCAGTTCTTC,CASSPPSVNEQFF
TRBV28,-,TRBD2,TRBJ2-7,TGTGCCAGCAGTTTTATGCCTAGCGGGAGGAACGAGCAGTACTTC,CASSFMPSGRNEQYF
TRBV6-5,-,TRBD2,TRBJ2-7,TGTGCCAGCAGGGCCCAACTAGCGGGAGGTCGGGAGCAGTACTTC,CASRAQLAGGREQYF
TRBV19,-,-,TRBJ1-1,TGTGCCAGTAGTAGTTTCGGGACACCGAACACTGAAGCTTTCTTT,CASSSFGTPNTEAFF
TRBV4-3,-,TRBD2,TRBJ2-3,TGCGCCAGCAGCCAGGCGGGACTAGCGGGAGGGGCAGATACGCAGTATTTT,CASSQAGLAGGADTQYF
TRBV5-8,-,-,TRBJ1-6,TGTGCCAGCAGCGTCCGGGATCCAAATTCACCCCTCCACTTT,CASSVRDPNSPLHF
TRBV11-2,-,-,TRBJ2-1,TGTGCCAGCAGCTTAGCAGGGGCTACCAATGAGCAGTTCTTC,CASSLAGATNEQFF
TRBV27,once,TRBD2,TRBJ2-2,TGTGCCAGCAGTTCGGGACTAGCGGGAGGGAACACCGGGGAGCTGTTTTTT,CASSSGLAGGNTGELFF
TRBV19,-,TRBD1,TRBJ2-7,TGTGCCAGTAGTGCCCTACCAGCCCGGGACAGGCTGCACGAGCAGTACTTC,CASSALPARDRLHEQYF
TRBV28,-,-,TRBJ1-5,TGTGCCAGCAGTTATAGCAATCAGCCCCAGCATTTT,CASSYSNQPQHF
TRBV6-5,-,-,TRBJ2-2,TGTGCCAGCCTGGGGTCGGACACCGGGGAGCTGTTTTTT,CASLGSDTGELFF